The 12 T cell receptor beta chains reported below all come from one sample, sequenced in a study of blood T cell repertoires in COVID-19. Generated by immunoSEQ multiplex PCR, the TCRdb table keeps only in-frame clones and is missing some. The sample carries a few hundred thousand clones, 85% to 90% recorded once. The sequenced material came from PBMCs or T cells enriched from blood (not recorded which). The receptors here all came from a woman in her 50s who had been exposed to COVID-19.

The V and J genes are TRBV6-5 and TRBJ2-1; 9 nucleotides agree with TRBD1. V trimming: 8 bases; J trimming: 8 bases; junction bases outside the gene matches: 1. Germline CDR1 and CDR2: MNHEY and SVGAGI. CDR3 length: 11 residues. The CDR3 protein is CASGQGYEQFF. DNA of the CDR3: TGTGCCAGCGGACAGGGGTATGAGCAGTTCTTC.

Here the CDR3 DNA reads TGCGCCAGCAGCATTTCAGGGTTGTACACTGAAGCTTTCTTT. Translated: CASSISGLYTEAFF. The genes are TRBV5-1 and TRBJ1-1, with D perhaps TRBD1 (5 bases). This CDR3 contains 14 residues. Germline V gene data show CDR1 as SGHRS and CDR2 as YFSETQ. V lost 4 bases and J lost 3, with 13 bases in between.

The CDR3 DNA reads as TGTGCCTGGAGTTTCGGTCCCTCTGGAAACACCATATATTTT. It encodes CAWSFGPSGNTIYF. V and J are TRBV30 and TRBJ1-3; D remains ambiguous. Trimming shortened V by 2 bases and J by 0 bases, and 8 bases separated the two germline ends. This CDR3 contains 14 residues. Germline V gives CDR1 GTSNPN, CDR2 SVGIG (reference sequence).

CDR3 protein: CASSLARQRLNTEAFF. CDR3 DNA: TGTGCCAGCAGCTTAGCCCGACAGCGACTGAACACTGAAGCTTTCTTT. The J gene is TRBJ1-1, the V gene TRBV7-9; D perhaps matches TRBD1 (5 bases). This CDR3 is 16 amino acids long. The germline gives CDR1 SEHNR, CDR2 FQNEAQ (reference sequence). V was pared by 0 bases and J by 0 bases, with 11 bases between.

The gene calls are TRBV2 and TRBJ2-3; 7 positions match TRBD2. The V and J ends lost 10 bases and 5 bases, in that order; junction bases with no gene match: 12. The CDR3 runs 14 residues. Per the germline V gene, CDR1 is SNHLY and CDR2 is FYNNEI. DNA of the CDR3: TGTGCCATCGCTAGCGGCCCGGCCGGAGATACGCAGTATTTT. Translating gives CAIASGPAGDTQYF.

The CDR3 region has the DNA TGTGCCAGCAGTGAAACGCGAGGGGGTCGGAATTCACCCCTCCACTTT. It yields the protein CASSETRGGRNSPLHF. V gene TRBV2 combines with J gene TRBJ1-6; TRBD1 is a possible D gene (6 bases). CDR1 and CDR2 (germline): SNHLY, FYNNEI. Trimming cost V 2 bases and J 7 bases, with 15 bases left between them. This CDR3 comprises 16 residues.

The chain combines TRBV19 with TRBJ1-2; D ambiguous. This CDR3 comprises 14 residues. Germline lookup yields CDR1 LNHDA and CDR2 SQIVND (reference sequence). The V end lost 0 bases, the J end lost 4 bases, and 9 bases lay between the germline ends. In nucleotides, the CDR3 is TGTGCCAGTAGTATAGATCCTGTAGTCTATGGCTACACCTTC. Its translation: CASSIDPVVYGYTF.

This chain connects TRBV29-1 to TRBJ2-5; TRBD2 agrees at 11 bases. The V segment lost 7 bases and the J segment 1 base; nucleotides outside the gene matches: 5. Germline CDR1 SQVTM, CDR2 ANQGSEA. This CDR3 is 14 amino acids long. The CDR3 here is CSAGTSGIQETQYF. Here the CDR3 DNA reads TGCAGCGCCGGGACTAGCGGAATCCAAGAGACCCAGTACTTC.

CDR3 in DNA: TGTGCCAGCAGCAAGGGACAGGGAAATGAAAAACTGTTTTTT. As protein: CASSKGQGNEKLFF. The V gene is TRBV5-6, the J gene TRBJ1-4; 9 bases map to TRBD1. The CDR3 sequence is 14 residues long. The germline gives CDR1 SGHDT, CDR2 YYEEEE. The V segment lost 4 bases and the J segment 5 bases; nucleotides outside the gene matches: 3.

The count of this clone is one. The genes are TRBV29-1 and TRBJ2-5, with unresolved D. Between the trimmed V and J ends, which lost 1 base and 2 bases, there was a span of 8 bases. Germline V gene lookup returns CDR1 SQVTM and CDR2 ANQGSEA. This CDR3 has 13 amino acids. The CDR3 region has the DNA TGCAGCGTTGAAGGCACTATTCAAGAGACCCAGTACTTC. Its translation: CSVEGTIQETQYF.

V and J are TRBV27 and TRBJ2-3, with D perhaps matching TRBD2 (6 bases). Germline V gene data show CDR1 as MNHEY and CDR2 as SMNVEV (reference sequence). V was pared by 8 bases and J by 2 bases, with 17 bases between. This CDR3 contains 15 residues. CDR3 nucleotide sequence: TGTGCCAGCCTTCCAGGCGGGGCCTACACAGATACGCAGTATTTT. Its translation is CASLPGGAYTDTQYF.

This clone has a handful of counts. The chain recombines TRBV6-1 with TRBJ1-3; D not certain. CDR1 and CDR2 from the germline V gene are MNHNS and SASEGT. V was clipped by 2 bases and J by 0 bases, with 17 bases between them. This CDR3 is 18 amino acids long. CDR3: CASSERPGRHVSGNTIYF. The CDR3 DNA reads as TGTGCCAGCAGTGAACGGCCCGGCAGGCACGTCTCTGGAAACACCATATATTTT.